This TCR beta chain was retrieved from a study of T cell changes during pregnancy in multiple sclerosis. The table came from immunoSEQ multiplex PCR; TCRdb's copy has only in-frame clones and leaves some out. The data show roughly 80,000 clones, with around 92% seen just once and about 2.8% held by the top ten. Trimming stripped 0 bases from V and 7 bases from J, with 14 bases between. The CDR3 runs 14 residues. Germline CDR1 is SGHNT and CDR2 is YYREEE (reference sequence). The rearrangement uses TRBV5-4 and TRBJ2-7, with unresolved D. The sequence came from a female donor with multiple sclerosis, enrolled in a pregnancy study. The material sequenced was peripheral blood, taken before pregnancy. CDR3 DNA sequence: TGTGCCAGCAGCTTGGCCGAGACCCCAGGTGAGCAGTACTTC. Protein product: CASSLAETPGEQYF.